These 32 T cell receptor beta chains were sequenced from one sample in a study of blood T cell repertoires in COVID-19. Assay used: immunoSEQ multiplex PCR; TCRdb lists only in-frame clones, some missing. The sample contains approximately 97,000 clones, about 85% of which appear only once. Input material: peripheral blood. The source is a man between 60 and 75 years old with acute or convalescent COVID-19.

The chain links TRBV28 to TRBJ1-3; the match to TRBD1 covers 11 bases. This CDR3 contains 19 residues. Germline CDR1 is MDHEN and CDR2 is SYDVKM. V was pared by 2 bases and J by 4 bases, with 13 bases of the junction left unmatched. In DNA, the CDR3 is TGTGCCAGCAGTTTACGAGCATGGACAGGGGGCAGGAAAGGAAACACCATATATTTT. Protein sequence: CASSLRAWTGGRKGNTIYF.

The chain's CDR3 is CATSGRPSGLSEQFF. The CDR3 region has the DNA TGTGCCACTAGCGGGAGGCCCTCGGGGCTTAGTGAGCAGTTCTTC. This chain connects TRBV11-2 to TRBJ2-1; TRBD2 aligns across 11 bases. Germline V gives CDR1 SGHAT, CDR2 FQNNGV. The CDR3 length is 15 residues. The V gene end was trimmed by 10 bases and the J gene end by 9 bases; junction bases not matched to a gene: 14.

This rearrangement joins TRBV11-2 to TRBJ2-5; D might be TRBD2 (6 bases). Germline V gene data show CDR1 as SGHAT and CDR2 as FQNNGV. This CDR3 region has 15 residues. V was shortened by 1 base and J by 5 bases, with 14 bases between the two germline ends. CDR3 residues: CASSLGRLVSETQYF. CDR3 DNA: TGTGCCAGCAGCTTAGGGAGACTAGTCTCGGAGACCCAGTACTTC.

The chain combines TRBV27 with TRBJ2-1, with TRBD1 matching 9 bases. This CDR3 has 14 amino acids. The germline V gene has CDR1 MNHEY and CDR2 SMNVEV (reference sequence). Losses at the gene ends were 9 bases for V and 3 bases for J; bases not matched to a gene: 6. CDR3 in DNA: TGTGCCAGTGGGGACAGGGATATCTACAATGAGCAGTTCTTC. This codes for CASGDRDIYNEQFF.

This clone was observed a handful of times. The V call is TRBV7-2, the J call TRBJ1-1; D is unresolved. V was cut by 5 bases and J by 1 base, with 11 bases left in between. Germline assignment: CDR1 SGHTA and CDR2 FQGNSA. This CDR3 has 14 residues. CDR3 amino acids: CASSRLTANTEAFF. The CDR3, as DNA: TGTGCCAGCAGCCGGCTTACAGCGAACACTGAAGCTTTCTTT.

In DNA, the CDR3 is TGTGCCAGCAGTTCCTCCGGGACAGGCTCTGGCTACACCTTC. Residues: CASSSSGTGSGYTF. V usage is TRBV28 and J usage is TRBJ1-2; 8 bases map to TRBD1. The germline V gene encodes CDR1 MDHEN and CDR2 SYDVKM. This CDR3 spans 14 amino acids. V gave up 4 bases and J gave up 7 bases; unmatched junction bases: 8.

The rearrangement joins TRBV6-2 or TRBV6-3 to TRBJ2-7; no definite D call. Germline CDR1 and CDR2: MNHEY and SVGEGT. This CDR3 has 14 amino acids. V was trimmed by 2 bases and J by 0 bases, leaving 8 bases between them. This CDR3 reads CASSYPPVSYEQYF. CDR3 DNA: TGTGCCAGCAGTTACCCTCCGGTCTCCTACGAGCAGTACTTC.

The rearrangement joins TRBV2 to TRBJ1-5; D remains unclear. The CDR3 loop spans 14 amino acids. Trimming cost V 5 bases and J 3 bases, with 11 bases left between them. Germline CDR1 and CDR2: SNHLY and FYNNEI. The CDR3 region is CASSTEGYNQPQHF. The CDR3, as DNA: TGTGCCAGCAGTACCGAGGGATACAATCAGCCCCAGCATTTT.

This clone was recorded a few times. The chain employs TRBV7-8 and TRBJ1-6; D is perhaps TRBD1 (5 bases). The CDR3 runs 16 residues. Trimming shortened V by 1 base and J by 9 bases, and 16 bases separated the two germline ends. Germline CDR1 and CDR2: SGHVS and FQNEAQ. The CDR3 protein is CASSLGRGLSSSPLHF. The CDR3 region has the DNA TGTGCCAGCAGCTTAGGGAGGGGCCTCAGCTCTTCACCCCTCCACTTT. Full variable domain (rest looked up from reference TRBV7-8 and TRBJ1-6): GAGVSQSPRYKVAKRGQDVALRCDPISGHVSLFWYQQALGQGPEFLTYFQNEAQLDKSGLPSDRFFAERPEGSVSTLKIQRTQQEDSAVYLCASSLGRGLSSSPLHFGNGTRLTVT.

The chain uses TRBV10-2 and TRBJ1-2; no reliable D call. Germline-derived CDR1 and CDR2 are WSHSY and SAAADI. V dropped 4 bases and J dropped 1 base, with 10 bases sitting between them. The CDR3 totals 14 residues. The CDR3 DNA is TGCGCCAGCAGTGCCGGGTCAAGTAACTATGGCTACACCTTC. Protein sequence: CASSAGSSNYGYTF.

V gene TRBV29-1 combines with J gene TRBJ1-2; TRBD1 might be the D (6 bases). The ends were cut back, 4 bases at V and 8 bases at J, with 17 bases in the middle. CDR3 length: 13 residues. Germline CDR1 reads SQVTM; CDR2 reads ANQGSEA. The CDR3 coding sequence is TGCAGCGTTGGCGGACTGAACAGGGACGGCTACACCTTC. This encodes CSVGGLNRDGYTF.

This chain uses TRBV18 with TRBJ2-1, with TRBD1 matching over 7 bases. Trimming cost V 0 bases and J 2 bases; bases outside gene matches: 7. Germline V CDR1 and CDR2: KGHSH, LQKENI. This CDR3 comprises 17 residues. The CDR3 sequence: CASSPPVRTGAYNEQFF. DNA for the CDR3: TGTGCCAGCTCACCACCCGTCAGGACAGGCGCCTACAATGAGCAGTTCTTC.

The chain employs TRBV29-1 and TRBJ2-4; 9 bases align to TRBD1. CDR1 is SQVTM, CDR2 ANQGSEA, per germline. The CDR3 sequence is 18 residues long. The V and J ends lost 6 bases and 3 bases, in that order; junction bases with no gene match: 18. The CDR3 DNA is TGCAGCGTGCTATCGGACAGGGGACGGCTTTGGGGCAAAAACATTCAGTACTTC. Encoded protein: CSVLSDRGRLWGKNIQYF.

The genes are TRBV11-3 and TRBJ2-6, with D tentatively TRBD1 (5 bases). V was pared by 1 base and J by 1 base, with 8 bases between. The length of the CDR3 is 16 residues. Per germline, CDR1 SGHNT and CDR2 YENEEA. DNA for the CDR3: TGTGCCAGCAGCTTAGGGGCAGGGTCTGGGGCCAACGTCCTGACTTTC. Protein: CASSLGAGSGANVLTF.

The V gene is TRBV7-6, the J gene TRBJ2-1, with TRBD1 matching 7 bases. The CDR3 covers 16 residues. The germline CDR1 and CDR2 sequences are SGHVS and FNYEAQ. J lost 1 base, V lost 5 bases, and 8 bases had no gene match. This CDR3 reads CASSPKTGWSYNEQFF. The DNA of the CDR3 is TGTGCCAGCAGCCCCAAGACAGGGTGGTCCTACAATGAGCAGTTCTTC.

V and J are TRBV5-6 and TRBJ1-2; possible D gene TRBD1, 5 bases. V was pared by 3 bases and J by 1 base, with 13 bases between. Germline-derived CDR1 and CDR2 are SGHDT and YYEEEE. The CDR3 has 15 amino acids. This CDR3 is CASSWGRLLNYGYTF. The CDR3 nucleotides are TGTGCCAGCAGCTGGGGCAGACTCCTTAACTATGGCTACACCTTC.

The J gene is TRBJ1-4, the V gene TRBV4-3; D perhaps matches TRBD1 (6 bases). The germline V gene encodes CDR1 LGHNA and CDR2 YSLEER. Trimming left V 0 bases short and J 5 bases short, with 19 bases between. The CDR3 has 18 amino acids. CDR3 nucleotide sequence: TGCGCCAGCAGCCAAGATTTAGGGGGAACACCGGGGAATGAAAAACTGTTTTTT. Translated: CASSQDLGGTPGNEKLFF.

The chain has TRBV19 and TRBJ2-2, with 9 bases lining up with TRBD2. With 3 bases clipped from V and 4 bases from J, the junction kept 6 bases outside the gene matches. The CDR3 extends over 16 amino acids. Germline V CDR1 and CDR2: LNHDA, SQIVND (reference sequence). The CDR3 bases are TGTGCCAGTAGTATGGAGGCGGGAGGGATCACCGGGGAGCTGTTTTTT. Protein sequence: CASSMEAGGITGELFF. The whole variable domain, filled in from reference TRBV19 and TRBJ2-2, reads DGGITQSPKYLFRKEGQNVTLSCEQNLNHDAMYWYRQDPGQGLRLIYYSQIVNDFQKGDIAEGYSVSREKKESFPLTVTSAQKNPTAFYLCASSMEAGGITGELFFGEGSRLTVL.

This CDR3 is CASSFHRGTGELFF. The CDR3 region has the DNA TGTGCCAGTAGTTTCCACAGGGGCACCGGGGAGCTGTTTTTT. The rearrangement links TRBV19 to TRBJ2-2; TRBD1 matches at 7 bases. Trimming cost V 5 bases and J 4 bases; bases outside gene matches: 4. This CDR3 spans 14 amino acids. CDR1 is LNHDA and CDR2 is SQIVND in the germline V gene (reference sequence).

The chain couples TRBV5-4 to TRBJ2-4; TRBD1 matches 10 bases. The CDR3 consists of 13 residues. Germline V lookup: CDR1 SGHNT, CDR2 YYREEE (reference sequence). V was clipped by 0 bases and J by 15 bases; unmatched bases: 6. This CDR3 is CASSLGQGARMYF. The CDR3 bases are TGTGCCAGCAGCTTGGGACAGGGGGCGCGGATGTACTTC.

The chain carries TRBV12-3 or TRBV12-4 and TRBJ1-4, with D tentatively TRBD1 (5 bases). The CDR3 has 12 amino acids. Trimming left V 6 bases short and J 7 bases short, with 9 bases between. The chain's CDR3 is CASRRRGEKLFF. The CDR3 DNA reads as TGTGCCAGCAGGCGGAGGGGTGAAAAACTGTTTTTT.

This chain connects TRBV5-4 to TRBJ2-2; TRBD2 aligns across 13 bases. The V gene end was trimmed by 0 bases and the J gene end by 2 bases; junction bases not matched to a gene: 1. The germline V gene encodes CDR1 SGHNT and CDR2 YYREEE (reference sequence). The CDR3 sequence is 17 residues long. CDR3 residues: CASSLGGLAGNTGELFF. The CDR3 DNA is TGTGCCAGCAGCTTGGGGGGACTAGCGGGAAACACCGGGGAGCTGTTTTTT.

CDR3 sequence (DNA): TGTGCCAGCAGTGGCGGCCGGAACTATGGCTACACCTTC. Its protein is CASSGGRNYGYTF. The V gene is TRBV28, the J gene TRBJ1-2, with D unresolved. The CDR3 runs to 13 residues. V was clipped by 5 bases and J by 2 bases, with 9 bases between them. Germline loops: CDR1 MDHEN, CDR2 SYDVKM.

The V call is TRBV10-3, the J call TRBJ1-2; TRBD1 might be the D (5 bases). CDR3 length: 16 amino acids. The V and J ends lost 3 bases and 0 bases respectively, with 14 bases between them. The germline CDR1 and CDR2 sequences are ENHRY and SYGVKD. CDR3 sequence reads: CAISEGWGDSNYGYTF. The CDR3 DNA is TGTGCCATCAGTGAAGGTTGGGGGGATTCTAACTATGGCTACACCTTC.

This chain joins TRBV6-5 and TRBJ1-6; 7 nucleotides match TRBD1. The CDR3 is 15 residues long. Germline trimming cut 0 bases from V and 6 bases from J; bases unmatched to any gene: 2. The germline CDR1 and CDR2 sequences are MNHEY and SVGAGI. The CDR3 DNA reads TGTGCCAGCAGTTACTCGACAGGGACTAATTCACCCCTCCACTTT. Protein: CASSYSTGTNSPLHF.

V is TRBV12-3 or TRBV12-4 and J is TRBJ1-2, with 8 nucleotides matching TRBD1. The CDR3 contains 13 residues. The V segment lost 6 bases and the J segment 6 bases; nucleotides outside the gene matches: 6. The CDR3 DNA reads as TGTGCCAGCAGGCGACAGGGGATTGATGGCTACACCTTC. Its protein product is CASRRQGIDGYTF.

The chain has TRBV3-1 (or the pseudogene TRBV3-2) and TRBJ1-1, with a tentative D call TRBD1 (6 bases). This CDR3 comprises 13 residues. V was cut by 2 bases and J by 5 bases, with 9 bases left in between. CDR1 and CDR2 from the germline V gene are LGHDT and YNNKEL (reference sequence). CDR3 region: CASSQLRGTEAFF. The CDR3 nucleotides are TGTGCCAGCAGCCAACTCAGGGGAACTGAAGCTTTCTTT.

This clone was counted at least ten times. The chain joins TRBV19 to TRBJ2-7, with 8 bases lining up with TRBD1. CDR3 length: 14 residues. The germline gives CDR1 LNHDA, CDR2 SQIVND (reference sequence). V dropped 5 bases and J dropped 6; count of bases not matched to a gene: 9. The CDR3 coding sequence is TGTGCCAGTAGTGGAAGCTCACAGGGGGGCGAGCAGTACTTC. Its protein is CASSGSSQGGEQYF.

The genes are TRBV5-6 and TRBJ2-3; D is ambiguous. Trimming cost V 0 bases and J 0 bases, with 11 bases left between them. CDR1 and CDR2 from the germline V gene are SGHDT and YYEEEE. The CDR3 extends over 16 amino acids. Here the CDR3 DNA reads TGTGCCAGCAGCTTGGCCGCGCTTTATAGCACAGATACGCAGTATTTT. It encodes CASSLAALYSTDTQYF.

In its sample, this clone was seen a few times. This sequence joins TRBV6-5 and TRBJ1-5, with D perhaps TRBD1 (6 bases). Trimming shortened V by 0 bases and J by 4 bases, and 10 bases separated the two germline ends. Germline CDR1 is MNHEY and CDR2 is SVGAGI. This CDR3 is 15 amino acids long. The CDR3: CASSYSLGTNQPQHF. The CDR3 DNA reads TGTGCCAGCAGTTACTCGCTGGGGACAAATCAGCCCCAGCATTTT.

In this sample, this clone turned up a few times. This chain uses TRBV15 with TRBJ2-7, with a possible D match to TRBD1 (6 bases). This CDR3 spans 13 amino acids. The V and J ends lost 4 bases and 1 base respectively, with 8 bases between them. CDR1 and CDR2 (germline): LNHNV, YYDKDF (reference sequence). CDR3 sequence: CATSNRVSYEQYF. The CDR3 DNA is TGTGCCACCAGCAACAGGGTTTCCTACGAGCAGTACTTC.

The chain joins TRBV28 to TRBJ2-7, with D unresolved. The germline CDR1 and CDR2 sequences are MDHEN and SYDVKM. V was pared by 4 bases and J by 7 bases, with 11 bases between. This CDR3 has 12 amino acids. The CDR3 region is CASSSGSWEQYF. The DNA of the CDR3 is TGTGCCAGCAGTTCCGGTTCGTGGGAGCAGTACTTC.